These 24 T cell receptor beta chains were sequenced from one sample in a study of control samples from healthy donors and cancer patients. Using immunoSEQ multiplex PCR, the repertoire was profiled, and TCRdb retains in-frame clones only, with some absent. The sample gives approximately 94,000 clones, about 81% of which show up once; about 38% is in the top ten. The specimen was PBMCs. These receptors all come from a man in his 70s with lung cancer.

The chain joins TRBV7-7 to TRBJ2-1; D could derive from TRBD1 or TRBD2 (5 bases each). Per germline, CDR1 SSHAT and CDR2 FNYEAQ (reference sequence). V dropped 2 bases and J dropped 5 bases, with 10 bases sitting between them. This CDR3 spans 14 amino acids. The DNA for the CDR3 is TGTGCCAGCAGCTTATTTCGGGACCACAATGAGCAGTTCTTC. Amino acid sequence: CASSLFRDHNEQFF.

The CDR3 region has the DNA TGCGCCAGCAGTCATCGGCCAGGGGGCCATCAGCCCCAGCATTTT. Residues: CASSHRPGGHQPQHF. The chain uses TRBV23-1 and TRBJ1-5; TRBD1 matches at 8 bases. TRBV23-1 is classed as an ORF, of uncertain function. The V gene end was trimmed by 3 bases and the J gene end by 5 bases; junction bases not matched to a gene: 6. This CDR3 is built from 15 residues.

The rearrangement uses TRBV5-1 and TRBJ2-4, with TRBD1 identical over 12 bases. With V trimmed by 4 bases and J by 2 bases, 4 bases remained unmatched. CDR1 SGHRS and CDR2 YFSETQ come from the germline V gene. The CDR3 is 16 amino acids. The CDR3 sequence: CASSMGQGASKNIQYF. DNA of the CDR3: TGCGCCAGCAGCATGGGACAGGGGGCGTCCAAAAACATTCAGTACTTC.

The chain carries TRBV27 and TRBJ2-7; a possible D gene is TRBD2 (6 bases). Per germline, CDR1 MNHEY and CDR2 SMNVEV (reference sequence). This CDR3 has 14 amino acids. Trimming took off 0 bases at V and 0 bases at J, with 6 bases between the two ends. Here the CDR3 reads CASSLSTSSYEQYF. CDR3 DNA: TGTGCCAGCAGTTTATCGACTAGCTCCTACGAGCAGTACTTC.

CDR3 in DNA: TGCGCCACCGAGACGGGGCGATTTAGCACAGATACGCAGTATTTT. Residues: CATETGRFSTDTQYF. The chain has TRBV10-2 and TRBJ2-3; D assignment may be TRBD1 or TRBD2 (5 bases each). This CDR3 has 15 amino acids. V was clipped by 10 bases and J by 0 bases, with 17 bases between them. Germline V gene data show CDR1 as WSHSY and CDR2 as SAAADI.

The chain uses TRBV29-1 and TRBJ2-7, with 8 bases fitting TRBD1. The germline V gene has CDR1 SQVTM and CDR2 ANQGSEA. The CDR3 totals 13 residues. V trimming: 8 bases; J trimming: 5 bases; junction bases outside the gene matches: 11. The CDR3 sequence: CSIGTGSRDEQYF. The CDR3 nucleotides are TGCAGCATAGGGACAGGATCACGGGACGAGCAGTACTTC.

The chain has TRBV30 and TRBJ2-1; maybe TRBD2 (8 bases). Trimming cost V 0 bases and J 9 bases, with 21 bases left between them. The germline gives CDR1 GTSNPN, CDR2 SVGIG (reference sequence). This CDR3 comprises 16 residues. The CDR3 DNA reads TGTGCCTGGAGTGTTGCCGGGAGGGGGCGTCTGGCTGAGCAGTTCTTC. It translates to CAWSVAGRGRLAEQFF.

This clone was seen a few times. The gene calls are TRBV9 and TRBJ1-1, with TRBD1 matching 8 bases. J lost 7 bases, V lost 2 bases, and 10 bases had no gene match. The V gene's germline CDR1 is SGDLS and CDR2 YYNGEE. The CDR3 is 15 residues long. The CDR3 coding sequence is TGTGCCAGCAGCGTCGGAGACAGGGGATTAGGTGAAGCTTTCTTT. This translates into CASSVGDRGLGEAFF.

This chain links TRBV7-3 with TRBJ2-2, with TRBD2 identical over 7 bases. The CDR3 is 16 residues long. The J segment lost 5 bases and the V segment lost 7 bases, leaving 13 bases of the junction unmatched. Germline-derived CDR1 and CDR2 are SGHTA and FQGTGA. CDR3 DNA sequence: TGTGCCAGCACCCTTGGGCGGGGGAGCGGTACCGGGGAGCTGTTTTTT. This gives the protein CASTLGRGSGTGELFF.

Written as DNA, the CDR3 is TGTGCCAGCGTACTTCTTACAGGGATGTCTGGCTACACCTTC. Its protein is CASVLLTGMSGYTF. The genes are TRBV6-5 and TRBJ1-2, with D maybe TRBD1 (6 bases). The CDR3 runs to 14 residues. Trimming pared 8 bases from V and 7 bases from J, leaving 20 bases between. Germline lookup yields CDR1 MNHEY and CDR2 SVGAGI.

V and J are TRBV25-1 and TRBJ2-1; D is tentatively TRBD1 or TRBD2 (5 bases each). The germline V gene has CDR1 MGHDK and CDR2 SYGVNS. V was cut by 4 bases and J by 8 bases, with 12 bases left in between. CDR3 length equals 13 residues. This chain's CDR3 is CASSGLGVDEQFF. The CDR3 DNA reads TGTGCCAGCAGTGGACTGGGGGTAGATGAGCAGTTCTTC. Complete variable domain (other parts from reference TRBV25-1 and TRBJ2-1): EADIYQTPRYLVIGTGKKITLECSQTMGHDKMYWYQQDPGMELHLIHYSYGVNSTEKGDLSSESTVSRIRTEHFPLTLESARPSHTSQYLCASSGLGVDEQFFGPGTRLTVL.

The chain couples TRBV4-2 to TRBJ1-5, with 7 bases identical to TRBD1. Germline CDR1 is LGHNA and CDR2 is YNFKEQ. V dropped 1 base and J dropped 5; count of bases not matched to a gene: 5. This CDR3 contains 15 residues. The CDR3 sequence: CASSQAHRGDQPQHF. The DNA of the CDR3 is TGTGCCAGCAGCCAAGCCCACAGGGGAGATCAGCCCCAGCATTTT.

This chain uses TRBV4-1 with TRBJ1-1; the D gene is possibly TRBD1 (6 bases). CDR1 is MGHRA, CDR2 YSYEKL, per germline. The CDR3 extends over 15 amino acids. The ends were cut back, 0 bases at V and 3 bases at J, with 11 bases in the middle. The CDR3 sequence is CASSQEERTDTEAFF. CDR3 in DNA: TGCGCCAGCAGCCAAGAAGAGCGGACAGACACTGAAGCTTTCTTT.

The chain has TRBV6-1 and TRBJ2-7; D call uncertain. CDR1 is MNHNS and CDR2 is SASEGT in the germline V gene. The germline V and J ends were trimmed by 0 bases and 4 bases, with 4 bases remaining between them. There are 12 residues in the CDR3. The DNA for the CDR3 is TGTGCCAGCAGTGAAGCGTGGTACGAGCAGTACTTC. It is translated as CASSEAWYEQYF.

The chain joins TRBV2 to TRBJ2-5; no definite D call. V was cut by 5 bases and J by 5 bases, with 15 bases left in between. The CDR3 covers 14 residues. Germline lookup yields CDR1 SNHLY and CDR2 FYNNEI. CDR3 in amino acids: CASSPYTGEETQYF. CDR3 sequence (DNA): TGTGCCAGCAGTCCCTACACCGGAGAGGAGACCCAGTACTTC.

The chain links TRBV11-2 to TRBJ2-3, with 13 bases lining up with TRBD2. Trimming took 5 bases from V and 4 from J; bases not matched to a gene: 3. Per the germline V gene, CDR1 is SGHAT and CDR2 is FQNNGV. CDR3 length: 15 amino acids. CDR3 region: CASSPGLAGSDTQYF. The CDR3 DNA reads as TGTGCCAGCAGCCCGGGACTAGCGGGGTCAGATACGCAGTATTTT. The full variable domain, rest sourced from reference TRBV11-2 and TRBJ2-3, is EAGVAQSPRYKIIEKRQSVAFWCNPISGHATLYWYQQILGQGPKLLIQFQNNGVVDDSQLPKDRFSAERLKGVDSTLKIQPAKLEDSAVYLCASSPGLAGSDTQYFGPGTRLTVL.

V gene TRBV10-2 combines with J gene TRBJ2-2; TRBD1 aligns across 11 bases. The germline V gene has CDR1 WSHSY and CDR2 SAAADI. This CDR3 spans 15 amino acids. V lost 4 bases and J lost 8; bases outside the gene matches: 6. The CDR3 region is CASSGRTGGPGELFF. The CDR3 DNA reads TGCGCCAGCAGTGGTCGGACAGGGGGCCCGGGGGAGCTGTTTTTT.

Worth noting for this clone: Germline and junction disagree at one end, which may indicate a read error. V gene TRBV3-1 (or the pseudogene TRBV3-2) combines with J gene TRBJ1-3; 8 bases map to TRBD1. The length of the CDR3 is 12 residues. CDR1 LGHDT and CDR2 YNNKEL come from the germline V gene (reference sequence). CDR3 DNA sequence: TGTGCCAGCAGCCCCCGGACAGGGTCAGTGAATTTT. Its protein is CASSPRTGSVNF.

This rearrangement joins TRBV3-1 (or the pseudogene TRBV3-2) to TRBJ2-7, with TRBD2 identical over 11 bases. There are 13 residues in the CDR3. The V and J ends lost 6 bases and 5 bases, in that order; junction bases with no gene match: 3. CDR1 is LGHDT, CDR2 YNNKEL, per germline (reference sequence). As DNA, the CDR3 is TGTGCCAGCAGTCCACTAGCGGGGGACGAGCAGTACTTC. Its translation: CASSPLAGDEQYF.

V and J are TRBV6-5 and TRBJ1-2; the match to TRBD1 covers 8 bases. This CDR3 contains 15 residues. Germline V lookup: CDR1 MNHEY, CDR2 SVGAGI. V shed 0 bases, J shed 8 bases, and the junction held 8 bases outside the gene matches. The CDR3 sequence is CASSYSSAGGGGYTF. Here the CDR3 DNA reads TGTGCCAGCAGTTACTCGTCGGCAGGGGGCGGGGGCTACACCTTC.

This sequence joins TRBV3-1 (or the pseudogene TRBV3-2) and TRBJ2-3, with a possible D match to TRBD2 (6 bases). Germline CDR1 LGHDT, CDR2 YNNKEL (reference sequence). The CDR3 sequence is 16 residues long. Trimming left V 2 bases short and J 0 bases short, with 12 bases between. The DNA of the CDR3 is TGTGCCAGCAGCCAAAGCTCCCGGGGGAGCACAGATACGCAGTATTTT. This sequence encodes CASSQSSRGSTDTQYF.

This clone is categorized as large. The chain employs TRBV10-3 and TRBJ1-2, with D perhaps matching TRBD1 (6 bases). Per the germline V gene, CDR1 is ENHRY and CDR2 is SYGVKD. This CDR3 region has 14 residues. V dropped 3 bases and J dropped 2 bases, with 10 bases sitting between them. CDR3 nucleotides: TGTGCCATCAGTGAAGAGGGGGTCAACTATGGCTACACCTTC. This gives the protein CAISEEGVNYGYTF.

This chain uses TRBV28 with TRBJ1-5; D gene ambiguous. V was trimmed by 7 bases and J by 2 bases, leaving 18 bases between them. CDR1 and CDR2 (germline): MDHEN, SYDVKM. The CDR3 loop spans 16 amino acids. The CDR3 loop reads CASTKPFVGGNQPQHF. DNA of the CDR3: TGTGCCAGCACCAAACCGTTCGTTGGGGGCAATCAGCCCCAGCATTTT.

The CDR3 DNA sequence: TGTGCCAGTAGTATAGGCCCGAGAGTTGGAGATACGCAGTATTTT. It translates to CASSIGPRVGDTQYF. The chain links TRBV19 to TRBJ2-3; D is unclear. This CDR3 has 15 amino acids. Per germline, CDR1 LNHDA and CDR2 SQIVND (reference sequence). V was clipped by 1 base and J by 5 bases, with 13 bases between them.